This TCR beta chain was retrieved from a study of blood T cell repertoires in COVID-19. Study overall: T cells, B-cell-depleted T cells, or PBMCs provided the cDNA or gDNA that served as material.

The repertoire was sequenced with immunoSEQ multiplex PCR; TCRdb's copy has only in-frame clones and lacks some. The table lists 60,000 to 85,000 clones, approximately 86% of them singletons. The length of the CDR3 is 20 residues. V and J are TRBV21-1 and TRBJ2-1; TRBD1, as called in the table, went unchecked against the DNA. TRBV21-1 is described as a pseudogene. The sequence derives from a human donor in a cohort sampled during active COVID-19. What was sequenced was peripheral blood. CDR3 in amino acids: CASSKVPGYPGSSSYNEQFF. The CDR3 DNA is TGTGCCAGCAGCAAAGTTCCAGGGTACCCCGGGTCCAGCTCCTACAATGAGCAGTTCTTC.